What follows are 22 T cell receptor beta chains derived from one specimen sequenced in a study of T cells expressing NK-cell markers. TCRdb processed the 5' RACE reads again and assigns one entry to each CDR3 protein, with no DNA. Its table records approximately 550,000 distinct CDR3 sequences. The sequenced sample consisted of blood T cells: a sorted CD56 or NKG2C T cell subset, CD4+ or CD8+ T cells, or bulk PBMC T cells (not recorded which). The origin of the receptors is a young man in good health.

J is TRBJ2-1 and V is TRBV12-3 or TRBV12-4; TCRdb returns TRBD2, unconfirmable since there is no DNA. The CDR3 is 19 amino acids. The CDR3 loop reads CASSSRPFKGGRLEDEQFF.

The V and J genes are TRBV11-3 and TRBJ2-5; with no DNA, the TCRdb D assignment of TRBD1 cannot be verified. The CDR3 has 16 residues. In germline, CDR1 is SGHNT, CDR2 YENEEA. CDR3 residues: CASSFLGQGVGETQYF.

J is TRBJ1-4 and V is TRBV11-2; checking the TCRdb D call of TRBD1 is not possible without DNA. This CDR3 is 17 amino acids long. CDR1 SGHAT and CDR2 FQNNGV come from the germline V gene. This CDR3 reads CASSLDRGIGQNEKLFF.

The CDR3 here is CASKQGLVAFF. The chain is built from TRBV6-5 and TRBJ1-1; the D gene TCRdb calls, TRBD1, cannot be checked with no DNA. Germline loops: CDR1 MNHEY, CDR2 SVGAGI. CDR3 length: 11 amino acids.

This chain connects TRBV15 to TRBJ1-2; TCRdb's D gene call, TRBD1, goes unchecked for lack of DNA. The germline gives CDR1 LNHNV, CDR2 YYDKDF (reference sequence). The CDR3 sequence is 14 residues long. This chain's CDR3 is CATSSAGGEGGYTF.

The chain employs TRBV4-3 and TRBJ2-7; TCRdb's D call of TRBD1 is untestable without DNA. Germline V gives CDR1 LGHNA, CDR2 YSLEER. The CDR3 sequence is 13 residues long. The CDR3 reads CASSRRTGYEQYF.

V usage is TRBV4-3 and J usage is TRBJ2-7; TCRdb picks TRBD1, but there is no DNA to check that call. CDR3 length equals 16 residues. Germline lookup yields CDR1 LGHNA and CDR2 YSLEER. CDR3 protein: CASSQDHRAASYEQYF.

This chain uses TRBV7-6 with TRBJ1-1. This CDR3 is built from 15 residues. Germline assignment: CDR1 SGHVS and CDR2 FNYEAQ. Here the CDR3 reads CASSLRVDRNTEAFF.

The rearrangement joins TRBV29-1 to TRBJ1-2; TCRdb names TRBD1, which stays unverified in the absence of DNA. CDR1 is SQVTM and CDR2 is ANQGSEA in the germline V gene. The CDR3 totals 13 residues. CDR3 protein: CSVGGGFDYGYTF.

The chain carries TRBV7-8 and TRBJ1-4; TCRdb's D call of TRBD1 is untestable without DNA. From germline, CDR1 is SGHVS and CDR2 FQNEAQ. The CDR3 extends over 16 amino acids. CDR3 amino acids: CASSLDLRGLKGKLFF.

The chain is built from TRBV6-2 or TRBV6-3 and TRBJ1-1. The CDR3 covers 14 residues. Germline V gene data show CDR1 as MNHEY and CDR2 as SVGEGT. The CDR3 protein is CASSYKGRHTEAFF.

The chain is built from TRBV5-1 and TRBJ1-1. CDR3 length equals 11 residues. Germline V gene sequence: CDR1 SGHRS, CDR2 YFSETQ. The CDR3 sequence is CASSLGREAFF.

This rearrangement joins TRBV24-1 to TRBJ2-1; TCRdb proposes TRBD2, but this gene call is untestable without DNA. CDR1 and CDR2 (germline): KGHDR, SFDVKD. The CDR3 loop spans 14 amino acids. The CDR3 protein is CATSVASGYNEQFF.

The chain combines TRBV3-1 with TRBJ2-4; the D call from TCRdb, TRBD1, cannot be confirmed without DNA. The CDR3 contains 21 residues. Germline V gene lookup returns CDR1 LGHDT and CDR2 YNNKEL (reference sequence). CDR3 loop: CASSQSRWGTGGARAKNIQYF.

The chain couples TRBV4-3 to TRBJ2-3; checking the TCRdb D call of TRBD1 is not possible without DNA. The CDR3 consists of 16 residues. Germline CDR1 LGHNA, CDR2 YSLEER. CDR3 sequence reads: CASSQNEGLGGGAQYF.

The V call is TRBV4-1, the J call TRBJ2-1; with no DNA, the TCRdb D assignment of TRBD2 cannot be verified. The CDR3 extends over 16 amino acids. Germline V gene lookup returns CDR1 MGHRA and CDR2 YSYEKL. The CDR3 loop is CASSSLAGGVNNEQFF.

The chain combines TRBV5-5 with TRBJ1-2. The germline gives CDR1 SGHKS, CDR2 YYEKEE (reference sequence). The CDR3 is 13 residues long. The chain's CDR3 is CASSSTARYGYTF.

The V call is TRBV5-5, the J call TRBJ2-2; TCRdb names TRBD1, which stays unverified in the absence of DNA. Germline loops: CDR1 SGHKS, CDR2 YYEKEE (reference sequence). This CDR3 contains 15 residues. The CDR3 is CASSFPGADTGELFF. Complete variable domain (other parts from reference TRBV5-5 and TRBJ2-2): DAGVTQSPTHLIKTRGQQVTLRCSPISGHKSVSWYQQVLGQGPQFIFQYYEKEERGRGNFPDRFSARQFPNYSSELNVNALLLGDSALYLCASSFPGADTGELFFGEGSRLTVL.

The rearrangement joins TRBV20-1 to TRBJ2-2; TCRdb picks TRBD1, but there is no DNA to check that call. This CDR3 comprises 14 residues. Germline CDR1 and CDR2: DFQATT and SNEGSKA (reference sequence). CDR3 region: CSARGDRGTGELFF.

The CDR3: CASSLGDRGPYEQYF. The chain uses TRBV7-2 and TRBJ2-7; the TRBD1 assignment by TCRdb is unverifiable without DNA. Germline values: CDR1 SGHTA, CDR2 FQGNSA. This CDR3 comprises 15 residues.

This chain connects TRBV20-1 to TRBJ2-1; there is no DNA to check the TCRdb D call of TRBD1. This CDR3 has 14 amino acids. Germline CDR1 is DFQATT and CDR2 is SNEGSKA (reference sequence). CDR3 in amino acids: CSAGTPQVYNEQFF.

This chain joins TRBV15 and TRBJ2-7. The CDR3 has 14 amino acids. Germline CDR1 LNHNV, CDR2 YYDKDF (reference sequence). CDR3: CATSSVRHRGEQYF.